This passage covers 14 T cell receptor beta chains from one sample sequenced in a study of control samples from healthy donors and cancer patients. The data were produced by immunoSEQ multiplex PCR, yet TCRdb's version contains in-frame clones alone and is incomplete. Seen here are fewer than 200,000 clones, around 93% observed once, and the top ten hold over 4%. The sequenced sample was blood. These receptor sequences come from a woman aged 60-70 years in good health.

The chain joins TRBV6-5 to TRBJ2-5, with TRBD2 matching over 14 bases. The germline V gene has CDR1 MNHEY and CDR2 SVGAGI. CDR3 size: 15 residues. Losses at the gene ends were 8 bases for V and 10 bases for J; bases not matched to a gene: 12. The CDR3 protein is CASLPGLAGERGQYF. CDR3 nucleotide sequence: TGTGCCAGCCTCCCGGGACTAGCGGGGGAGAGGGGCCAGTACTTC.

The gene calls are TRBV27 and TRBJ1-4, with D possibly TRBD1 on 6 matching bases. CDR3 length: 14 residues. The V gene lost 3 bases and the J gene lost 8 bases, with 13 bases spanning the gap. CDR1 is MNHEY, CDR2 SMNVEV, per germline (reference sequence). CDR3 bases: TGTGCCAGCAGTTTGGGGGGCTTGGGAGAAAAACTGTTTTTT. This translates into CASSLGGLGEKLFF.

As for this clone: Mismatch with germline at one junction end may stem from a read error. The chain joins TRBV28 to TRBJ1-2; D uncertain. CDR1 is MDHEN and CDR2 is SYDVKM in the germline V gene. The CDR3 is 15 residues long. The CDR3 nucleotides read TGTGTCAGCAGCCGTAAGACCGGGCCTAACTATGGCTACACCTTC. It specifies CVSSRKTGPNYGYTF.

The chain uses TRBV12-2 and TRBJ1-6; the D segment call TRBD1 is taken from the table without a DNA check. TRBV12-2 is assigned pseudogene status. This CDR3 has 17 amino acids. The CDR3 protein is CASRLARPLWAPSPLHF. CDR3 in DNA: TGTGCAAGTCGCTTAGCCCGGCCCCTGTGGGCCCCTTCACCCCTCCACTTT.

This chain connects TRBV5-1 to TRBJ1-1; 7 bases align to TRBD1. This CDR3 is built from 13 residues. CDR1 is SGHRS and CDR2 is YFSETQ in the germline V gene. V shed 3 bases, J shed 4 bases, and the junction held 3 bases outside the gene matches. DNA for the CDR3: TGCGCCAGCAGCTCACCAGGGGGCACTGAAGCTTTCTTT. Its translation is CASSSPGGTEAFF.

V and J are TRBV5-1 and TRBJ2-3, with 8 bases lining up with TRBD2. Germline V CDR1 and CDR2: SGHRS, YFSETQ. CDR3 size: 14 residues. V dropped 4 bases and J dropped 2; count of bases not matched to a gene: 3. As DNA, the CDR3 is TGCGCCAGCAGCACAGCGGGGGCCACAGATACGCAGTATTTT. Translation: CASSTAGATDTQYF.

The chain combines TRBV2 with TRBJ2-5, with 8 nucleotides matching TRBD2. V was clipped by 3 bases and J by 5 bases; unmatched bases: 8. This CDR3 spans 15 amino acids. The germline CDR1 and CDR2 sequences are SNHLY and FYNNEI. The DNA of the CDR3 is TGTGCCAGCAGTGACCAGGGACTAGAAACGGAGACCCAGTACTTC. Translation: CASSDQGLETETQYF.

The rearrangement uses TRBV10-1 and TRBJ1-6; 11 bases match TRBD1. In germline, CDR1 is WNHNN, CDR2 SYGVQD (reference sequence). The CDR3 is 18 residues long. J gave up 5 bases and V 6 bases, and 12 bases lay outside the gene matches. The CDR3 coding sequence is TGCGCCAGCAGATACCGGGACAGGGGGGGTAGTGATAATTCACCCCTCCACTTT. Amino acids: CASRYRDRGGSDNSPLHF.

This clone was found a few times. The gene calls are TRBV24-1 and TRBJ1-5; a weak D match, TRBD1 (5 bases). This CDR3 contains 16 residues. CDR1 and CDR2 from the germline V gene are KGHDR and SFDVKD. Trimming cost V 4 bases and J 3 bases, with 15 bases left between them. The CDR3 nucleotides read TGTGCCACCAGTGACCCCCGGAAGGGGAACAATCAGCCCCAGCATTTT. The encoded protein is CATSDPRKGNNQPQHF.

This clone has only a few counts. This rearrangement joins TRBV29-1 to TRBJ1-2; weak D call: TRBD1 (5 bases). V was trimmed by 6 bases and J by 0 bases, leaving 20 bases between them. The CDR3 totals 16 residues. Germline values: CDR1 SQVTM, CDR2 ANQGSEA. CDR3 DNA: TGCAGCGTCATTCGACCGCAGGGACGTTCTAACTATGGCTACACCTTC. Translation gives CSVIRPQGRSNYGYTF.

The V gene is TRBV9, the J gene TRBJ2-5, with 14 bases matching TRBD2. V trimming: 4 bases; J trimming: 3 bases; junction bases outside the gene matches: 8. Germline V gene sequence: CDR1 SGDLS, CDR2 YYNGEE. The CDR3 covers 17 residues. CDR3 protein: CASSRTTSGGGEETQYF. The CDR3, as DNA: TGTGCCAGCAGCCGCACGACTAGCGGGGGGGGAGAAGAGACCCAGTACTTC. Full variable domain (rest looked up from reference TRBV9 and TRBJ2-5): DSGVTQTPKHLITATGQRVTLRCSPRSGDLSVYWYQQSLDQGLQFLIQYYNGEERAKGNILERFSAQQFPDLHSELNLSSLELGDSALYFCASSRTTSGGGEETQYFGPGTRLLVL.

The chain joins TRBV2 to TRBJ2-3; D uncertain. Germline loops: CDR1 SNHLY, CDR2 FYNNEI. The CDR3 has 14 amino acids. V was clipped by 0 bases and J by 9 bases, with 13 bases between them. The CDR3 DNA follows: TGTGCCAGCAGTGAAGCTAACGGACCGAGAACGCAGTATTTT. This codes for CASSEANGPRTQYF.

The V gene is TRBV30, the J gene TRBJ2-2; the match to TRBD1 covers 7 bases. The CDR3 extends over 14 amino acids. Germline CDR1 GTSNPN, CDR2 SVGIG (reference sequence). V lost 0 bases to trimming and J lost 4 bases; unmatched junction nucleotides: 2. CDR3 in amino acids: CAWSVDRVTGELFF. The CDR3 bases are TGTGCCTGGAGTGTAGACAGGGTCACCGGGGAGCTGTTTTTT.

The rearrangement uses TRBV3-1 (or the pseudogene TRBV3-2) and TRBJ2-1; 8 bases map to TRBD2. V dropped 7 bases and J dropped 8; count of bases not matched to a gene: 13. Germline values: CDR1 LGHDT, CDR2 YNNKEL (reference sequence). The CDR3 length is 15 residues. The CDR3 reads CASTATGTRDYEQFF. CDR3 nucleotide sequence: TGTGCCAGCACCGCTACCGGGACTAGAGACTATGAGCAGTTCTTC.